This TCR beta chain was sequenced for a study of blood T cell repertoires in COVID-19 (TCRdb year 2020). The study in broad terms: The collaborator samples originated in the United States, Italy and Spain and spanned the acute and convalescent phases of COVID-19. The samples were drawn from the first 160 participants of the ongoing ImmuneRACE study and from 1,200 or so subjects provided by 6 global collaborators. The repertoires were released in a freely available public database meant as a resource for research on the immune response to SARS-CoV-2. The dataset comprised deeply sampled blood TCRbeta repertoires from subjects exposed to, actively infected with, or recovered from COVID-19. The prospective study material was composed of cDNA or gDNA derived from T cells, B-cell-depleted T cells, or PBMCs. Where HLA class I and class II types were available, the types were taken from metadata supplied by the sample provider, not from assay-based typing. A de-identified subject ID, COVID-19 status, age in years and sex were almost always included in the sample metadata.

To note about this clone: No antigen is known for it. Base qualities are not at hand, and no much larger clone is one base apart.

The collaborating institutions used their own protocols to collect whole blood in K2EDTA tubes. For TCRbeta analysis, collaborator samples were shipped as frozen whole blood, as isolated PBMCs, or as DNA extracted from either sample type. Findings and caveats that apply to the study as a whole: The quantity of clinical and demographic metadata differed by source and by participant and was supplied without curation.

From the cysteine through the phenylalanine, the CDR3 covers 14 amino acids. Solely the CDR3 DNA is kept, with 42 bases framed from the first base. After removal of 8 bases from V and 7 bases from J, the junction retains 13 bases not matched to a gene. CDR1 and CDR2, looked up from the germline V gene, are MNHEY and SVGAGI. TCRbeta CDR3 regions were amplified from genomic DNA by means of the immunoSEQ Assay, a bias-controlled multiplex PCR. In the authors' own workflow: Nucleated cell counts per sample were estimated from amplification of reference gene primers within the assay. Sequence reads were collapsed and filtered to measure the absolute abundance of every unique TCRbeta CDR3 rearrangement. For each sample, productive Simpson clonality was calculated as the square root of Simpson's diversity index across productive rearrangements. TCRdb mirrors the immuneACCESS table, restricted to in-frame sequences. Some clones are absent from its copies; in checked studies, under half trace to an unresolved V gene, and the reason for the others is unknown. The DNA gave D and trimming, while V, J and clone size come from that table. Counted in this sample were approximately 60,000 clones; roughly four fifths of them appeared once. The ten largest account for around 3.8% of the sample.

The sample consisted of peripheral blood. This sequence was found in a woman of 80 years or more with acute or convalescent COVID-19. Here the chain combines TRBV6-5 and TRBJ1-2, with 7 middle bases fitting TRBD1. The CDR3 protein sequence reads: CASGTGQAGAGYTF. The sequence in DNA is TGTGCCAGCGGCACCGGACAGGCTGGGGCTGGCTACACCTTC.